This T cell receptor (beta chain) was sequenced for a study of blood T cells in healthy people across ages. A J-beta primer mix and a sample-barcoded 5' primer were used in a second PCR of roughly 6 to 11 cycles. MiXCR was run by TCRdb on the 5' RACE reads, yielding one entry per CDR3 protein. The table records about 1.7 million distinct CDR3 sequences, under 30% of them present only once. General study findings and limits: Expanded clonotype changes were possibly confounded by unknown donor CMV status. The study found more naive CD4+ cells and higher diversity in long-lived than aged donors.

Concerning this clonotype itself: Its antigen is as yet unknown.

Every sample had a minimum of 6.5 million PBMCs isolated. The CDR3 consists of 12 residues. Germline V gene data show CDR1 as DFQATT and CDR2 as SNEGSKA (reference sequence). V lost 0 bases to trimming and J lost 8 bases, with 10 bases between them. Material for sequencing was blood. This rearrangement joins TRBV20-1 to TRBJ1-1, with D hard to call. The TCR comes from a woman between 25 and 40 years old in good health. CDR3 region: CSARDLGQEAFF. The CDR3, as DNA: TGCAGTGCTAGAGATTTGGGTCAGGAAGCTTTCTTT.